These 28 T cell receptor beta chains originate from one sample sequenced in a study of radiation and T cells in renal cell carcinoma. Noted time point: baseline pretreatment blood. The treatment was: 15 Gy SBRT to primary tumor, nephrectomy 4 weeks later. TCRdb's table, derived via immunoSEQ multiplex PCR, lists solely in-frame clones and lacks some. The sample includes approximately 110,000 clones, roughly four fifths of them seen just once. The sample consisted of blood, taken from a patient whose treatment included radiotherapy and nephrectomy. The receptors originated from a woman aged 55-75 years with renal cell carcinoma.

V is TRBV5-6 and J is TRBJ1-2; tentative D call: TRBD1 (5 bases). The CDR3 covers 16 residues. Deletions cut 7 bases from V and 3 bases from J, with 22 bases between. Germline lookup yields CDR1 SGHDT and CDR2 YYEEEE. CDR3 in amino acids: CASGPDDGQTDYGYTF. The CDR3 coding sequence is TGTGCCAGCGGACCCGACGATGGACAAACCGACTATGGCTACACCTTC.

This clone was detected only once. The chain has TRBV9 and TRBJ2-2; D may be TRBD1 or TRBD2 (6 bases each). This CDR3 is built from 16 residues. Germline assignment: CDR1 SGDLS and CDR2 YYNGEE. The V end lost 0 bases, the J end lost 7 bases, and 16 bases lay between the germline ends. CDR3 coding DNA: TGTGCCAGCAGCGTAGAAGTTGGAGGGGGTAACGGGGAGCTGTTTTTT. Its protein is CASSVEVGGGNGELFF.

Concerning this clone itself: In the same sample, other DNA sequences code for this CDR3. This chain's CDR3 is CAWGRGAGELFF. The CDR3 bases are TGTGCCTGGGGGCGGGGCGCTGGGGAGCTGTTTTTT. V usage is TRBV30 and J usage is TRBJ2-2; TRBD2 is a possible D gene (6 bases). Trimming removed 5 bases at V and 8 bases at J, with 12 bases between. The germline V gene encodes CDR1 GTSNPN and CDR2 SVGIG (reference sequence). The CDR3 totals 12 residues.

The chain employs TRBV2 and TRBJ2-7; D is tentatively TRBD1 or TRBD2 (5 bases each). The ends were cut back, 6 bases at V and 4 bases at J, with 19 bases in the middle. The CDR3 extends over 15 amino acids. Per the germline V gene, CDR1 is SNHLY and CDR2 is FYNNEI. CDR3 amino acids: CASSTSGTEGYEQYF. CDR3 coding DNA: TGTGCCAGCAGCACCTCCGGGACCGAAGGTTACGAGCAGTACTTC.

The chain combines TRBV28 with TRBJ1-2; TRBD1 aligns across 12 bases. The CDR3 extends over 14 amino acids. In germline, CDR1 is MDHEN, CDR2 SYDVKM. With V trimmed by 5 bases and J by 7 bases, 5 bases remained unmatched. The CDR3 sequence: CASSPGTGGFGYTF. Here the CDR3 DNA reads TGTGCCAGCAGTCCAGGGACAGGGGGCTTTGGCTACACCTTC.

The chain has TRBV5-1 and TRBJ2-1; 8 bases map to TRBD1. The trim removed 4 bases at V and 4 bases at J, leaving 7 bases unmatched. The CDR3 has 15 residues. Germline assignment: CDR1 SGHRS and CDR2 YFSETQ. Here the CDR3 DNA reads TGCGCCAGCAGCGAATCGACAGGGGATTACAATGAGCAGTTCTTC. Protein: CASSESTGDYNEQFF.

V and J are TRBV5-1 and TRBJ1-1; the D is unclear. CDR1 SGHRS and CDR2 YFSETQ come from the germline V gene. Trimming left V 2 bases short and J 9 bases short, with 14 bases between. The CDR3 loop spans 13 amino acids. The chain's CDR3 is CASSLTGVPQAFF. The CDR3 bases are TGCGCCAGCAGCTTAACCGGGGTTCCGCAAGCTTTCTTT. Supplemented by reference TRBV5-1 and TRBJ1-1, the full variable domain reads KAGVTQTPRYLIKTRGQQVTLSCSPISGHRSVSWYQQTPGQGLQFLFEYFSETQRNKGNFPGRFSGRQFSNSRSEMNVSTLELGDSALYLCASSLTGVPQAFFGQGTRLTVV.

The rearrangement links TRBV28 to TRBJ1-4, with 9 bases aligning to TRBD1. The ends lost 6 bases at V and 5 bases at J; junction bases unmatched: 10. Germline CDR1 and CDR2: MDHEN and SYDVKM. This CDR3 region has 16 residues. The CDR3 DNA reads TGTGCCAGCAGGCGGCCTCCCGGGACAGGGAATGAAAAACTGTTTTTT. This gives the protein CASRRPPGTGNEKLFF. Supplemented by reference TRBV28 and TRBJ1-4, the full variable domain reads DVKVTQSSRYLVKRTGEKVFLECVQDMDHENMFWYRQDPGLGLRLIYFSYDVKMKEKGDIPEGYSVSREKKERFSLILESASTNQTSMYLCASRRPPGTGNEKLFFGSGTQLSVL.

The V gene is TRBV11-3, the J gene TRBJ2-2, with unresolved D. V was trimmed by 7 bases and J by 6 bases, leaving 12 bases between them. The CDR3 totals 13 residues. Per germline, CDR1 SGHNT and CDR2 YENEEA. CDR3 sequence (DNA): TGTGCCAGCATCCGCTCGAGAGCCGGGGAGCTGTTTTTT. Translated: CASIRSRAGELFF.

The chain recombines TRBV11-2 with TRBJ1-5, with D unclear. Deletions cut 5 bases from V and 7 bases from J, with 9 bases between. The CDR3 loop spans 12 amino acids. CDR1 and CDR2 from the germline V gene are SGHAT and FQNNGV. The CDR3 DNA sequence: TGTGCCAGCAGCCAACCAGAACAGCCCCAGCATTTT. This encodes CASSQPEQPQHF. The entire variable domain, with the rest obtained from reference TRBV11-2 and TRBJ1-5, is as follows: EAGVAQSPRYKIIEKRQSVAFWCNPISGHATLYWYQQILGQGPKLLIQFQNNGVVDDSQLPKDRFSAERLKGVDSTLKIQPAKLEDSAVYLCASSQPEQPQHFGDGTRLSIL.

CDR3 loop: CAISRDSTNYGYTF. Here the CDR3 DNA reads TGTGCCATCAGTCGCGACAGCACTAACTATGGCTACACCTTC. The genes are TRBV10-3 and TRBJ1-2; a weak D match, TRBD1 (5 bases). The germline V gene encodes CDR1 ENHRY and CDR2 SYGVKD. The CDR3 totals 14 residues. The V end lost 5 bases, the J end lost 0 bases, and 10 bases lay between the germline ends.

With regard to this clone: Distinct nucleotide sequences in the sample also encode this CDR3. CDR3 in amino acids: CASSLGPSSTDTQYF. DNA for the CDR3: TGTGCCAGCAGCTTGGGCCCTTCTAGCACAGATACGCAGTATTTT. This chain connects TRBV5-6 to TRBJ2-3; D uncertain. The CDR3 runs 15 residues. The germline gives CDR1 SGHDT, CDR2 YYEEEE. Trimming left V 0 bases short and J 0 bases short, with 8 bases between.

J is TRBJ1-6 and V is TRBV27; D remains unclear. The CDR3 covers 15 residues. CDR1 is MNHEY and CDR2 is SMNVEV in the germline V gene (reference sequence). V was cut by 6 bases and J by 0 bases, with 9 bases left in between. Written as DNA, the CDR3 is TGTGCCAGCAGAAAGGCCAACTCCTATAATTCACCCCTCCACTTT. Translated: CASRKANSYNSPLHF.

This clone was recorded a few times. The V and J genes are TRBV10-3 and TRBJ1-4; D gene ambiguous. Germline CDR1 and CDR2: ENHRY and SYGVKD. The CDR3 is 15 amino acids. The ends were cut back, 0 bases at V and 8 bases at J, with 13 bases in the middle. The CDR3 DNA follows: TGTGCCATCAGTGAGTCGCTGTCCCCTGGGGAAAAACTGTTTTTT. Translated, it gives CAISESLSPGEKLFF.

This clone was counted a single time. This chain joins TRBV4-3 and TRBJ2-5; D gene ambiguous. CDR3 size: 14 residues. Germline values: CDR1 LGHNA, CDR2 YSLEER. Trimming pared 1 base from V and 4 bases from J, leaving 10 bases between. Here the CDR3 DNA reads TGCGCCAGCAGCCAAGCCACCCACGGAGAGACCCAGTACTTC. Amino acid sequence: CASSQATHGETQYF.

The genes are TRBV7-2 and TRBJ2-7; 11 bases fit TRBD2. Germline values: CDR1 SGHTA, CDR2 FQGNSA. The ends lost 4 bases at V and 4 bases at J; junction bases unmatched: 9. This CDR3 comprises 16 residues. The CDR3 nucleotides read TGTGCCAGCAGCTCGAGAACTAGCGGGAGTAGGTACGAGCAGTACTTC. Encoded protein: CASSSRTSGSRYEQYF.

The genes are TRBV4-1 and TRBJ1-2; no firm D call. Germline values: CDR1 MGHRA, CDR2 YSYEKL. With 1 base removed from V and 0 bases from J, the gap between germline ends came to 9 bases. This CDR3 spans 15 amino acids. The CDR3 loop is CASSQVPTSNYGYTF. Written as DNA, the CDR3 is TGCGCCAGCAGCCAAGTCCCCACGTCTAACTATGGCTACACCTTC.

The V gene is TRBV18, the J gene TRBJ1-5; 8 positions match TRBD1. There are 15 residues in the CDR3. V lost 6 bases, J lost 2 bases, and 6 bases stayed unmatched. Germline CDR1 KGHSH, CDR2 LQKENI. The CDR3 sequence: CASSAGQEGNQPQHF. The DNA for the CDR3 is TGTGCCAGCTCCGCGGGACAGGAGGGCAATCAGCCCCAGCATTTT.

The chain uses TRBV28 and TRBJ1-5, with 8 bases aligning to TRBD1. This CDR3 is built from 15 residues. The V gene end was trimmed by 6 bases and the J gene end by 7 bases; junction bases not matched to a gene: 11. CDR1 MDHEN and CDR2 SYDVKM come from the germline V gene. CDR3 nucleotide sequence: TGTGCCAGCAGAACCGCTGGACAGGGAGGGCAGCCCCAGCATTTT. Translating gives CASRTAGQGGQPQHF.

This sequence joins TRBV4-3 and TRBJ2-7; TRBD2 agrees at 7 bases. Germline CDR1 LGHNA, CDR2 YSLEER. V dropped 0 bases and J dropped 2; count of bases not matched to a gene: 4. The length of the CDR3 is 15 residues. The CDR3 coding sequence is TGCGCCAGCAGCCAAGAACGGGAGGCCCCCTACGAGCAGTACTTC. This gives the protein CASSQEREAPYEQYF.

This clone was detected only once. The chain carries TRBV6-1 and TRBJ2-2, with D perhaps assigned TRBD1 or TRBD2 (6 bases each). This CDR3 has 15 amino acids. V was cut by 2 bases and J by 4 bases, with 11 bases left in between. Germline V lookup: CDR1 MNHNS, CDR2 SASEGT. The CDR3 DNA reads as TGTGCCAGCAGTGAAATTGAGGGGGGCACCGGGGAGCTGTTTTTT. Protein product: CASSEIEGGTGELFF.

The chain links TRBV27 to TRBJ2-7; D is unclear. V lost 7 bases to trimming and J lost 3 bases, with 4 bases between them. The CDR3 contains 10 residues. Germline values: CDR1 MNHEY, CDR2 SMNVEV (reference sequence). The CDR3 DNA reads as TGTGCCAGCACCCACTACGAGCAGTACTTC. Translation gives CASTHYEQYF.

This chain connects TRBV19 to TRBJ1-5, with unresolved D. V gave up 7 bases and J gave up 0 bases, with 7 bases separating them. There are 13 residues in the CDR3. Germline loops: CDR1 LNHDA, CDR2 SQIVND (reference sequence). CDR3 bases: TGTGCCAGTACGCCGTTTAGCAATCAGCCCCAGCATTTT. Protein sequence: CASTPFSNQPQHF.

The gene calls are TRBV7-9 and TRBJ1-2, with 7 bases fitting TRBD1. Germline lookup yields CDR1 SEHNR and CDR2 FQNEAQ (reference sequence). The CDR3 is 14 residues long. V lost 5 bases to trimming and J lost 8 bases; unmatched junction nucleotides: 11. The CDR3 here is CASSRDSSFWGYTF. DNA for the CDR3: TGTGCCAGCAGCCGGGACAGCTCATTTTGGGGCTACACCTTC.

This clone was counted a single time. The DNA of the CDR3 is TGTGCCAGCAGCCCCAGAGCCTACAGAGGAAACACCATATATTTT. It yields the protein CASSPRAYRGNTIYF. The rearrangement joins TRBV9 to TRBJ1-3; no definite D call. Trimming took 4 bases from V and 4 from J, leaving 15 bases between them. The length of the CDR3 is 15 residues. Germline CDR1 SGDLS, CDR2 YYNGEE.

The CDR3: CASTKRTGGGETQYF. The CDR3 coding sequence is TGTGCCAGCACGAAACGGACAGGGGGAGGGGAGACCCAGTACTTC. The V call is TRBV2, the J call TRBJ2-5, with 10 bases lining up with TRBD1. After removal of 7 bases from V and 5 bases from J, the junction contained 10 bases not matched to a gene. The CDR3 totals 15 residues. Germline V gene sequence: CDR1 SNHLY, CDR2 FYNNEI.

A few counts support this clone. This sequence joins TRBV14 and TRBJ1-1; a weak D match, TRBD1 (5 bases). The V and J ends lost 1 base and 0 bases respectively, with 9 bases between them. Per germline, CDR1 SGHDN and CDR2 FVKESK. This CDR3 has 15 residues. Written as DNA, the CDR3 is TGTGCCAGCAGCCAAGTAAAGGGGTTGAACACTGAAGCTTTCTTT. Its translation: CASSQVKGLNTEAFF. The full variable domain, rest sourced from reference TRBV14 and TRBJ1-1, is EAGVTQFPSHSVIEKGQTVTLRCDPISGHDNLYWYRRVMGKEIKFLLHFVKESKQDESGMPNNRFLAERTGGTYSTLKVQPAELEDSGVYFCASSQVKGLNTEAFFGQGTRLTVV.

The chain is built from TRBV28 and TRBJ2-5, with D perhaps TRBD1 (5 bases). Germline V gives CDR1 MDHEN, CDR2 SYDVKM. The CDR3 runs 14 residues. Trimming cost V 5 bases and J 7 bases, with 17 bases left between them. This chain's CDR3 is CASSLSTAQGTQYF. CDR3 coding DNA: TGTGCCAGCAGTCTTTCGACCGCCCAGGGGACCCAGTACTTC.